The clone carrying this TCR beta chain was detected many times. Its specificity is not known. These data belong to a study of CD8+CD57+ T cells in acquired aplastic anemia. Study-level information: Sorted CD4+ and CD8+ cells yielded approximately 3.4 ug of DNA on average.

CDR3 length equals 13 residues. CDR1 and CDR2 from the germline V gene are SGHTA and FQGTGA. V lost 10 bases, J lost 8 bases, and 17 bases lay in between. CD8+CD57+ cell expansion, shown by flow cytometry, had occurred in the patients selected for sequencing. Study results and caveats: Found in both controls and patients were around 29 CD8+ CDR3 sequences.

CDR3 and TCR beta VDJ profiling relied on a genomic DNA template. TCRdb fed the reads into MiXCR, producing one record per CDR3 protein. The repertoire consists of roughly 250,000 distinct CDR3 sequences, with about 44% occurring once and the leading ten covering less than 9%. The sequence was collected from a human donor with aplastic anemia. The chain has TRBV7-3 and TRBJ2-2; D is unresolved. Material: sorted CD4+, CD8+, or CD8+CD57+ T cells (not recorded which) from PBMCs. In DNA form, the CDR3 reads TGTGCCACCTATCCAGTTAGTGGTGGGGAGCTGTTTTTT. This encodes CATYPVSGGELFF.